This T cell receptor beta chain was identified in a study of shared clonotypes between healthy human individuals. Data came from immunoSEQ multiplex PCR; TCRdb stores just in-frame clones and leaves some out. Of millions of clones in the sample, 93% are singletons; the top ten hold 1.5% to 2%. Trimming took 7 bases from V and 4 from J, leaving 13 bases between them. The germline V gene has CDR1 SEHNR and CDR2 FQNEAQ (reference sequence). This CDR3 has 13 amino acids. CD45RO-negative, CCR7-positively selected cells formed the naive CD8 fraction, excluding terminally differentiated effector memory CD45RA+ cells.

Material for sequencing was naive CD8+ T cells from PBMCs. The sequence came from a man between 18 and 35 years old in good health. Some clones in this sample may be carry-over from other donors' samples. This chain joins TRBV7-9 and TRBJ1-2; TRBD1 might be the D (6 bases). CDR3 residues: CASTTGGLYGYTF. The DNA of the CDR3 is TGTGCCAGCACCACGGGGGGGCTCTATGGCTACACCTTC.